This entry lists 28 T cell receptor beta chains sequenced from one sample in a study of radiotherapy plus CTLA-4 blockade in lung cancer. The repertoire was sequenced with immunoSEQ multiplex PCR; TCRdb's copy has only in-frame clones and lacks some. Found here are tens of thousands of clones, approximately 68% of them singletons; the top ten hold 9.8%. Specimen: peripheral blood, collected from a patient treated with radiotherapy plus ipilimumab. The source of these receptors is a human donor with non-small cell lung cancer who had stable disease on radiotherapy plus ipilimumab.

This clone was detected only a few times. V usage is TRBV9 and J usage is TRBJ2-3, with D maybe TRBD2 (6 bases). Deletions cut 3 bases from V and 2 bases from J, with 10 bases between. This CDR3 comprises 14 residues. Looked up from germline, CDR1 is SGDLS and CDR2 is YYNGEE. The CDR3 is CASSGRTTTDTQYF. CDR3 bases: TGTGCCAGCAGCGGGCGGACTACCACAGATACGCAGTATTTT.

The CDR3 nucleotides read TGTGCCAGCAGCTTAGGTCGCGGGAGGAAAGAAGTAGATGGCTACACCTTC. Translation gives CASSLGRGRKEVDGYTF. This chain connects TRBV7-2 to TRBJ1-2; D ambiguous. Trimming left V 1 base short and J 6 bases short, with 21 bases between. Germline loops: CDR1 SGHTA, CDR2 FQGNSA. This CDR3 region has 17 residues.

The chain carries TRBV4-2 and TRBJ1-1; possible D gene TRBD1, 6 bases. This CDR3 has 14 amino acids. Germline CDR1 reads LGHNA; CDR2 reads YNFKEQ. V lost 1 base, J lost 7 bases, and 13 bases lay in between. The DNA of the CDR3 is TGTGCCAGCAGCCAAGGAGGGTCACAGGGTGAAGCTTTCTTT. Translated, it gives CASSQGGSQGEAFF.

The chain recombines TRBV5-6 with TRBJ2-3; 7 bases agree with TRBD1. This CDR3 comprises 16 residues. J was trimmed by 0 bases and V by 4 bases; bases with no gene match: 8. Germline loops: CDR1 SGHDT, CDR2 YYEEEE. The CDR3 DNA reads as TGTGCCAGCAGCGGCCTCGGGACAGATAGCACAGATACGCAGTATTTT. It codes for CASSGLGTDSTDTQYF.

V gene TRBV25-1 combines with J gene TRBJ2-7; 10 bases line up with TRBD1. There are 15 residues in the CDR3. CDR1 is MGHDK, CDR2 SYGVNS, per germline. V gave up 2 bases and J gave up 4 bases; unmatched junction bases: 5. Written as DNA, the CDR3 is TGTGCCAGCAGTGAAATTGGACAGGGGGTATACGAGCAGTACTTC. Translation: CASSEIGQGVYEQYF.

The V gene is TRBV2, the J gene TRBJ1-4; TRBD1 is a possible D gene (6 bases). The length of the CDR3 is 15 residues. Germline-derived CDR1 and CDR2 are SNHLY and FYNNEI. Trimming removed 5 bases at V and 4 bases at J, with 14 bases between. The CDR3 region has the DNA TGTGCCAGCAGTTCTACAGGGAAGGGTAATGAAAAACTGTTTTTT. This codes for CASSSTGKGNEKLFF.

V is TRBV5-4 and J is TRBJ2-1; 11 positions match TRBD2. Per germline, CDR1 SGHNT and CDR2 YYREEE (reference sequence). The CDR3 loop spans 16 amino acids. V trimming: 4 bases; J trimming: 7 bases; junction bases outside the gene matches: 10. The CDR3 reads CASSSLAGGPGNEQFF. The CDR3 DNA reads as TGTGCCAGCAGCAGCCTAGCGGGGGGCCCGGGAAATGAGCAGTTCTTC.

The genes are TRBV18 and TRBJ2-3; D possibly corresponds to TRBD1 (6 bases). The CDR3 length is 13 residues. V shed 8 bases and J shed 6 bases, with 15 bases lying between them. Germline CDR1 is KGHSH and CDR2 is LQKENI. CDR3 in amino acids: CASTSNRADTQYF. As DNA, the CDR3 is TGTGCCAGCACCTCTAACAGGGCGGATACGCAGTATTTT.

The chain joins TRBV2 to TRBJ1-5; perhaps TRBD1 as D (6 bases). Trimming pared 10 bases from V and 7 bases from J, leaving 17 bases between. This CDR3 spans 13 amino acids. CDR1 is SNHLY and CDR2 is FYNNEI in the germline V gene. The CDR3 coding sequence is TGTGCCACCCAGAAGGGGGTTGACCAGCCCCAGCATTTT. Protein product: CATQKGVDQPQHF. Variable domain in full (rest from reference TRBV2 and TRBJ1-5): EPEVTQTPSHQVTQMGQEVILRCVPISNHLYFYWYRQILGQKVEFLVSFYNNEISEKSEIFDDQFSVERPDGSNFTLKIRSTKLEDSAMYFCATQKGVDQPQHFGDGTRLSIL.

This sequence joins TRBV28 and TRBJ2-4; 9 bases are shared with TRBD1. Germline assignment: CDR1 MDHEN and CDR2 SYDVKM. Trimming removed 8 bases from V and 0 bases from J; junction bases left unmatched: 14. This CDR3 is built from 18 residues. CDR3 nucleotides: TGTGCCAGCTTGCCGGGACAGGGCATGACACTAGCCAAAAACATTCAGTACTTC. Its translation: CASLPGQGMTLAKNIQYF.

Only a few counts were recorded for this clone. The chain couples TRBV30 to TRBJ1-5; D is possibly TRBD1 (6 bases). CDR3 size: 14 residues. V lost 1 base, J lost 7 bases, and 14 bases lay in between. The germline V gene encodes CDR1 GTSNPN and CDR2 SVGIG (reference sequence). CDR3 amino acids: CAWSARGQGQPQHF. In DNA, the CDR3 is TGTGCCTGGAGTGCTAGGGGACAAGGCCAGCCCCAGCATTTT.

The rearrangement uses TRBV6-6 and TRBJ1-2, with 9 bases lining up with TRBD1. This CDR3 has 15 residues. Germline CDR1 is MNHNY and CDR2 is SVGAGI (reference sequence). Trimming cost V 4 bases and J 6 bases; bases outside gene matches: 9. CDR3: CASSSPGTGFDGYTF. In DNA form, the CDR3 reads TGTGCCAGCAGTTCCCCCGGGACAGGGTTCGATGGCTACACCTTC.

Here the CDR3 DNA reads TGTGCCAGCAGCGTTACTAAGCGGGGAGTCAACACCGGGGAGCTGTTTTTT. This gives the protein CASSVTKRGVNTGELFF. This chain joins TRBV9 and TRBJ2-2; 7 bases fit TRBD2. The CDR3 consists of 17 residues. The trim removed 2 bases at V and 2 bases at J, leaving 9 bases unmatched. The germline V gene has CDR1 SGDLS and CDR2 YYNGEE.

This sequence joins TRBV5-1 and TRBJ1-3; possible D gene TRBD1, 5 bases. The CDR3 extends over 16 amino acids. The V end lost 5 bases, the J end lost 3 bases, and 18 bases lay between the germline ends. The germline V gene has CDR1 SGHRS and CDR2 YFSETQ. Here the CDR3 reads CASRPSAGGNGNTIYF. CDR3 DNA: TGCGCCAGCAGACCCTCTGCCGGGGGAAATGGAAACACCATATATTTT.

This clone was detected ten times or more. V usage is TRBV18 and J usage is TRBJ2-3, with a weak D call TRBD2 (6 bases). V was shortened by 6 bases and J by 6 bases, with 13 bases between the two germline ends. The CDR3 has 13 amino acids. CDR1 KGHSH and CDR2 LQKENI come from the germline V gene. The CDR3, as DNA: TGTGCCAGCTCCGGGGGTCAATTTGATACGCAGTATTTT. Protein product: CASSGGQFDTQYF.

This chain uses TRBV9 with TRBJ1-1; 10 bases agree with TRBD1. From germline, CDR1 is SGDLS and CDR2 YYNGEE. The CDR3 runs 14 residues. J gave up 6 bases and V 1 base, and 3 bases lay outside the gene matches. For the CDR3, the DNA is TGTGCCAGCAGCGTACGACAGGGGGCCTCTGAAGCTTTCTTT. Translating it yields CASSVRQGASEAFF.

The chain joins TRBV5-4 to TRBJ1-2, with 9 bases identical to TRBD1. Germline V CDR1 and CDR2: SGHNT, YYREEE (reference sequence). The CDR3 is 14 amino acids. V was pared by 3 bases and J by 8 bases, with 8 bases of the junction left unmatched. As DNA, the CDR3 is TGTGCCAGCAGCTATGTACAGGGGGCCTGGGGCTACACCTTC. Protein: CASSYVQGAWGYTF.

The V and J genes are TRBV9 and TRBJ2-5; 12 bases are a match to TRBD2. The CDR3 sequence is 15 residues long. V gave up 2 bases and J gave up 5 bases; unmatched junction bases: 4. Germline V CDR1 and CDR2: SGDLS, YYNGEE. CDR3 sequence (DNA): TGTGCCAGCAGCGTCGGACTAGCGGGGAGGGAGACCCAGTACTTC. It encodes CASSVGLAGRETQYF.

This chain uses TRBV18 with TRBJ1-1, with D possibly matching TRBD1 (5 bases). CDR3 length: 16 residues. Trimming left V 3 bases short and J 2 bases short, with 16 bases between. From germline, CDR1 is KGHSH and CDR2 LQKENI. Here the CDR3 reads CASSPSVLGGNTEAFF. Written as DNA, the CDR3 is TGTGCCAGCTCACCCTCAGTTCTGGGGGGTAACACTGAAGCTTTCTTT.

J is TRBJ2-3 and V is TRBV5-1; weak D call: TRBD2 (5 bases). Per the germline V gene, CDR1 is SGHRS and CDR2 is YFSETQ. The CDR3 contains 14 residues. V was pared by 3 bases and J by 4 bases, with 12 bases between. The CDR3 nucleotides are TGCGCCAGCAGCTGGACTGGCGCACCAGATACGCAGTATTTT. This codes for CASSWTGAPDTQYF.

The chain combines TRBV11-2 with TRBJ2-1; TRBD2 is a possible D gene (5 bases). CDR3 length: 16 amino acids. V shed 5 bases and J shed 0 bases, with 14 bases lying between them. Per germline, CDR1 SGHAT and CDR2 FQNNGV. Here the CDR3 reads CASSLREMSSYNEQFF. For the CDR3, the DNA is TGTGCCAGCAGCCTAAGGGAGATGAGCTCCTACAATGAGCAGTTCTTC. Filled out from reference TRBV11-2 and TRBJ2-1, the complete variable domain reads EAGVAQSPRYKIIEKRQSVAFWCNPISGHATLYWYQQILGQGPKLLIQFQNNGVVDDSQLPKDRFSAERLKGVDSTLKIQPAKLEDSAVYLCASSLREMSSYNEQFFGPGTRLTVL.

The chain joins TRBV18 to TRBJ2-1, with 9 nucleotides matching TRBD1. Germline CDR1 KGHSH, CDR2 LQKENI. This CDR3 region has 16 residues. V was clipped by 0 bases and J by 7 bases; unmatched bases: 7. CDR3 sequence: CASSPPRGTGWNEQFF. In DNA form, the CDR3 reads TGTGCCAGCTCACCACCCCGCGGGACAGGGTGGAATGAGCAGTTCTTC.

The chain joins TRBV9 to TRBJ1-6, with 10 bases matching TRBD1. This CDR3 has 15 amino acids. Trimming took 4 bases from V and 8 from J; bases not matched to a gene: 6. Germline lookup yields CDR1 SGDLS and CDR2 YYNGEE. CDR3 nucleotides: TGTGCCAGCAGCTCTAGGGGGACAGGGGATTCACCCCTCCACTTT. This codes for CASSSRGTGDSPLHF.

In this sample, this clone turned up once. V and J are TRBV7-8 and TRBJ2-1; D is possibly TRBD2 (5 bases). The germline V gene encodes CDR1 SGHVS and CDR2 FQNEAQ. The CDR3 extends over 16 amino acids. Deletions cut 1 base from V and 3 bases from J, with 13 bases between. The CDR3 DNA reads TGTGCCAGCAGCTTAGAGGCGGGCTTAATCTACAATGAGCAGTTCTTC. Its protein product is CASSLEAGLIYNEQFF.

The chain joins TRBV7-6 to TRBJ2-1; D may be TRBD1 (6 bases). The germline CDR1 and CDR2 sequences are SGHVS and FNYEAQ. V dropped 4 bases and J dropped 9 bases, with 19 bases sitting between them. This CDR3 has 15 amino acids. As DNA, the CDR3 is TGTGCCAGCAGCTCCCTAATACGGCAAGGGGGTGAGCAGTTCTTC. This codes for CASSSLIRQGGEQFF. The whole variable domain, remainder taken from reference TRBV7-6 and TRBJ2-1, is GAGVSQSPRYKVTKRGQDVALRCDPISGHVSLYWYRQALGQGPEFLTYFNYEAQQDKSGLPNDRFSAERPEGSISTLTIQRTEQRDSAMYRCASSSLIRQGGEQFFGPGTRLTVL.

The chain recombines TRBV2 with TRBJ2-5; 7 positions match TRBD2. Losses at the gene ends were 4 bases for V and 2 bases for J; bases not matched to a gene: 4. In germline, CDR1 is SNHLY, CDR2 FYNNEI. The CDR3 extends over 14 amino acids. CDR3 nucleotides: TGTGCCAGCAGTGGGGAGGGGTCACAAGAGACCCAGTACTTC. Protein sequence: CASSGEGSQETQYF.

This chain links TRBV6-5 with TRBJ1-5; D remains ambiguous. Germline V CDR1 and CDR2: MNHEY, SVGAGI. V lost 0 bases to trimming and J lost 10 bases, with 10 bases between them. The CDR3 is made up of 13 amino acids. CDR3 protein: CASSYSKEAPQHF. CDR3 DNA: TGTGCCAGCAGTTACTCGAAAGAGGCACCCCAGCATTTT.

The V call is TRBV2, the J call TRBJ2-5, with 10 bases matching TRBD2. Gene TRBJ2-7 matches the end of the DNA better, so the J call may be wrong. Germline V gene data show CDR1 as SNHLY and CDR2 as FYNNEI. This CDR3 has 15 residues. CDR3 region: CASRVSGGFVNEQYF. CDR3 bases: TGTGCCAGCAGAGTTAGCGGGGGGTTCGTCAACGAGCAGTACTTC.